This TCR beta chain stems from a study of cytomegalovirus exposure and HLA in healthy donors. Findings of the study overall: Most TCR sequences were uncommon, yet certain public TCRs appeared in many donors. Sequencing probably produced one cluster of sequence variants that were highly shared. Reportedly, cytomegalovirus status was diagnosed with high sensitivity and specificity.

Researchers ran the PCR with 60 Vbeta and 13 Jbeta primers. The table came from immunoSEQ multiplex PCR; TCRdb's copy has only in-frame clones and leaves some out. The table has 150,000 to 200,000 clones, approximately 84% seen once. Remarks on this clone: Its antigen is as yet unknown.

There are 16 residues in the CDR3. J lost 7 bases, V lost 2 bases, and 11 bases had no gene match. Germline lookup yields CDR1 SEHNR and CDR2 FQNEAQ (reference sequence). J is TRBJ1-5 and V is TRBV7-9, with 7 bases matching TRBD1. The receptor was derived from a girl aged 5 to 17 in good health and CMV-seropositive. Material for sequencing was PBMCs. CDR3 in DNA: TGTGCCAGCAGCTTATGGGTGCCACAGGGGAACCAGCCCCAGCATTTT. It codes for CASSLWVPQGNQPQHF. Variable domain in full (rest from reference TRBV7-9 and TRBJ1-5): DTGVSQNPRHKITKRGQNVTFRCDPISEHNRLYWYRQTLGQGPEFLTYFQNEAQLEKSRLLSDRFSAERPKGSFSTLEIQRTEQGDSAMYLCASSLWVPQGNQPQHFGDGTRLSIL.